This T cell receptor (beta chain) was documented in a study of blood T cell repertoires in COVID-19 (dated by TCRdb to the early 2020s). Looking at the study overall: Samples from collaborators originated in the United States, Italy and Spain and spanned both the acute and convalescent phases of COVID-19. The repertoires were made available in a free public database intended to serve as a resource for research on the immune response to SARS-CoV-2. Deeply sampled blood TCRbeta repertoires from subjects exposed to, actively infected with, or recovered from COVID-19 were included in the dataset. The prospective study material was composed of cDNA or gDNA derived from T cells, B-cell-depleted T cells, or PBMCs. Nearly every sample came with metadata listing a de-identified subject ID, COVID-19 status, age in years and sex. Where HLA class I and class II types were available, the types were taken from metadata supplied by the sample provider, not from assay-based typing. Samples came from the ongoing ImmuneRACE study (first 160 participants) plus 1,254 subjects from 6 global collaborators.

This clone is a singleton in its sample. No cognate antigen has been identified for it. Qualities for individual bases were not recorded, and no much larger clone is one base off. Participants in the prospective study were enrolled through a virtual design, were aged roughly 18 to 100 years, and lived in approximately 25 United States geographic areas. Cohort assignment in the prospective study relied on participant-reported clinical history from a screening survey and a study questionnaire. Mobile phlebotomists in the prospective study collected whole blood, serum and a nasopharyngeal or oropharyngeal swab from every participant. Additional blood draws and questionnaires over an approximately 2-month period could optionally be provided by prospective study participants. Prospective study blood samples were shipped either frozen or at room temperature before DNA extraction. V is clipped by 0 bases and J by 5 bases, and the sequence between their germline boundaries is 17 bases long. The cysteine opens and the phenylalanine closes a CDR3 of 17 amino acids. Only the CDR3 part of the read is kept: 51 bases, read in frame from the first base. The germline V gene (reference sequence) specifies MNHEY as CDR1 and SMNVEV as CDR2.

TCRbeta CDR3 regions were amplified from genomic DNA by means of the immunoSEQ Assay, a bias-controlled multiplex PCR. Per the authors' processing: The number of nucleated cells in each sample was estimated by amplification of reference gene primers within the assay. To quantify the absolute abundance of each unique TCRbeta CDR3 rearrangement, sequence reads were collapsed and filtered. For each sample, productive Simpson clonality was calculated as the square root of Simpson's diversity index across productive rearrangements. TCRdb stores this immuneACCESS table with in-frame sequences only. Part of the clones is absent; in the studies checked, under half of the shortfall reflects unresolved V genes, and no reason is known for the rest. V, J and clone size were drawn from that table, and D and trimming were deduced from the DNA. For this sample the table gives around 200,000 clones, of which 80% were detected only once. Approximately 7.4% of the sample goes to the ten largest clones.

Study-level results and caveats: How much clinical and demographic metadata was included differed by source and by participant, and the metadata was provided uncurated.

Recombination connected TRBV27 to TRBJ2-4; TRBD1 is possibly the D segment (5 matching bases). The clonotype comes from a woman aged 40 to 55 with acute COVID-19. The sample comprised PBMCs or T cells enriched from blood (not recorded which). The DNA is as follows: TGTGCCAGCAGTTTATCCCTCGCTTTGGGGCGTGAAAACATTCAGTACTTC. This encodes CASSLSLALGRENIQYF.